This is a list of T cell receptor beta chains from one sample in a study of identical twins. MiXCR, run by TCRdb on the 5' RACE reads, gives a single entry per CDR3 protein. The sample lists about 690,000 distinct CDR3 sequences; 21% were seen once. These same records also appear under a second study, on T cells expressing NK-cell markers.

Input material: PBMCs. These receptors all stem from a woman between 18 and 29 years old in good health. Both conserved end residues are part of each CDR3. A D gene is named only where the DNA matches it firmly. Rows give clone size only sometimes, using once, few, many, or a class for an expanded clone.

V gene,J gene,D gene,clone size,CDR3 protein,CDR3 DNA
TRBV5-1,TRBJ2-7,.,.,CASSPRAGEGQSYEQYF,TGCGCCAGCAGCCCCCGTGCTGGAGAAGGCCAGAGCTACGAGCAGTACTTC
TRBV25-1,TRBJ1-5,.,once,CASSADGSYQPQHF,TGTGCCAGCAGTGCCGATGGGTCCTATCAGCCCCAGCATTTT
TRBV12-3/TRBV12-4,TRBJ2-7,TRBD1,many,CASSLGTGAEQYF,TGTGCCAGCAGCTTGGGGACAGGGGCCGAGCAGTACTTC
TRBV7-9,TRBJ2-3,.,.,CASSPETPDTQYF,TGTGCCAGCAGCCCGGAAACCCCAGATACGCAGTATTTT
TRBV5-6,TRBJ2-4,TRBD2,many,CASRLITGTSSRDIQYF,TGTGCCAGCAGGCTTATAACCGGGACTAGCTCCCGGGACATTCAGTACTTC
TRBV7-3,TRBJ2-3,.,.,CASSLTSSWGGTQYF,TGTGCCAGCAGCTTAACATCTAGCTGGGGTGGTACGCAGTATTTT
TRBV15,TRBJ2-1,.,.,CATSGGSDEQFF,TGTGCCACCAGCGGAGGAAGCGATGAGCAGTTCTTC
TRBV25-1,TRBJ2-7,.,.,CASSELWQGYEQYF,TGTGCCAGCAGTGAATTGTGGCAGGGGTACGAGCAGTACTTC
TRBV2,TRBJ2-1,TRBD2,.,CASTLRGGGTYNEQFF,TGTGCCAGCACCTTAAGGGGCGGGGGTACCTACAATGAGCAGTTCTTC
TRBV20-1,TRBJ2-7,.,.,CSASPGGAGYEQYF,TGCAGTGCTAGTCCAGGGGGGGCCGGATACGAGCAGTACTTC
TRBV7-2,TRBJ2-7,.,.,CASSESREQYF,TGTGCCAGCAGCGAAAGTCGCGAGCAGTACTTC
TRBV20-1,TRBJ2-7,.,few,CSARGTVSSYEQYF,TGCAGTGCTAGAGGGACCGTCAGCTCCTACGAGCAGTACTTC
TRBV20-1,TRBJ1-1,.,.,CSASGGQVTEAFF,TGCAGTGCCTCTGGGGGGCAGGTCACTGAAGCTTTCTTT
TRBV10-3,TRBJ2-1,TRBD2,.,CAILTSGGNHEQFF,TGTGCCATACTAACTAGCGGGGGGAATCACGAGCAGTTCTTC
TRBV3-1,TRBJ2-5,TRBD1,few,CASSQVDRVDRETQYF,TGTGCCAGCAGCCAGGTAGACAGGGTGGATAGAGAGACCCAGTACTTC
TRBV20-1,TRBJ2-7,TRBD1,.,CSARDNSNRGSYEQYF,TGCAGTGCTAGAGATAACAGTAACAGGGGATCCTACGAGCAGTACTTC
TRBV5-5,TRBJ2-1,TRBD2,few,CASRVGRGSYNEQFF,TGTGCCAGCAGGGTGGGGAGGGGCTCCTACAATGAGCAGTTCTTC
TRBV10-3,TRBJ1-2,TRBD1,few,CAIRDTGGANGYTF,TGTGCCATCAGAGACACAGGGGGCGCGAATGGCTACACCTTC
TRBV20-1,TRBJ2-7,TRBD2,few,CSARGEPGGPEQYF,TGCAGTGCTAGAGGCGAGCCGGGGGGTCCCGAGCAGTACTTC
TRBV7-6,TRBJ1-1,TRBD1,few,CASSAGQGGIAEAFF,TGTGCCAGCAGCGCGGGACAGGGAGGAATCGCTGAAGCTTTCTTT
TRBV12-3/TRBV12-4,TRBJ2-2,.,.,CASTFLISTGELFF,TGTGCCAGCACCTTCTTGATCTCCACCGGGGAGCTGTTTTTT
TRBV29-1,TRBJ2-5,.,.,CSVGTSTETQYF,TGCAGCGTCGGGACCTCCACAGAGACCCAGTACTTC
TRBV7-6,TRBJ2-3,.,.,CASSPGGASDTQYF,TGTGCCAGCAGCCCTGGCGGGGCCAGTGATACGCAGTATTTT
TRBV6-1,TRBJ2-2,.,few,CASSTLRIGNTGELFF,TGTGCCAGCAGCACCCTCCGGATCGGGAACACCGGGGAGCTGTTTTTT
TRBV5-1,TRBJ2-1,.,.,CASSLALGGGLGNEQFF,TGCGCCAGCAGCTTGGCGTTAGGGGGGGGCCTGGGGAATGAGCAGTTCTTC
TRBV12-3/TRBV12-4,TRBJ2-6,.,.,CASTRSAGANVLTF,TGTGCCAGCACTAGGAGTGCTGGGGCCAACGTCCTGACTTTC
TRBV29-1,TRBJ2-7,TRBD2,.,CSTLAETYEQYF,TGCAGCACCCTAGCGGAAACCTACGAGCAGTACTTC
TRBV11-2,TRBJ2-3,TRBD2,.,CASSLTSGGVDTQYF,TGTGCCAGCAGCCTGACTAGCGGGGGGGTAGATACGCAGTATTTT
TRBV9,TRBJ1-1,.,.,CASSVAPADTEAFF,TGTGCCAGCAGCGTAGCCCCAGCGGACACTGAAGCTTTCTTT
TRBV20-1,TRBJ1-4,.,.,CSSLTDNEKLFF,TGCAGCTCTTTAACGGATAATGAAAAACTGTTTTTT
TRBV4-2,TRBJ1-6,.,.,CASSPDRYSPLHF,TGTGCCAGCAGCCCCGACAGGTACTCACCCCTCCACTTT
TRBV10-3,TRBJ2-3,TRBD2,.,CAISVGGSTDTQYF,TGTGCCATCAGTGTCGGGGGGAGCACAGATACGCAGTATTTT
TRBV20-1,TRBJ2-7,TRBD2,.,CSGTASGGPYEQYF,TGCAGTGGGACGGCTAGCGGGGGACCCTACGAGCAGTACTTC
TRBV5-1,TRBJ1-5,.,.,CASSLGGAGTDGQPQHF,TGCGCCAGCAGCTTGGGTGGGGCAGGGACGGACGGCCAGCCCCAGCATTTT
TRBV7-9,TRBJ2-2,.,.,CASGRDLHTGELFF,TGTGCCAGCGGCCGGGACCTTCACACAGGGGAGCTGTTTTTT
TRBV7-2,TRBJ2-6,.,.,CALERAGANVLTF,TGTGCCTTGGAGAGGGCTGGGGCCAACGTCCTGACTTTC
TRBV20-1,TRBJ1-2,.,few,CSASPRGTNYGYTF,TGCAGTGCGTCCCCCAGGGGAACTAACTATGGCTACACCTTC
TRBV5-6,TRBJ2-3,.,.,CASLLTSTDTQYF,TGTGCCAGCCTATTGACCAGCACAGATACGCAGTATTTT
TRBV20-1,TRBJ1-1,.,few,CSARGGAFF,TGCAGTGCTAGGGGTGGAGCTTTCTTT
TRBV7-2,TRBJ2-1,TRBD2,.,CASSTLAGESWDEQFF,TGTGCCAGCAGCACCTTAGCGGGGGAGTCATGGGATGAGCAGTTCTTC
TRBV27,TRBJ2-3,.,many,CASSPRGNTDTQYF,TGTGCCAGCAGTCCACGGGGGAACACAGATACGCAGTATTTT